This TCR beta chain originates from a study of control samples from healthy donors and cancer patients. Repertoires were generated with immunoSEQ multiplex PCR, while TCRdb's copy carries only in-frame clones and drops some. Of 150,000 to 200,000 clones listed, 70% to 90% are singletons. Trimming left V 8 bases short and J 7 bases short, with 5 bases between. CDR1 and CDR2 from the germline V gene are LNHDA and SQIVND (reference sequence). The CDR3 extends over 9 amino acids. This clone was recorded a few times. V and J are TRBV19 and TRBJ1-1; D is undetermined. Sequencing input: blood. The TCR comes from a man aged 18 to 29 in good health. DNA of the CDR3: TGTGCCAGTCCAGGTGAAGCTTTCTTT. Protein product: CASPGEAFF.